This T cell receptor beta chain was identified during a study of blood T cell repertoires in COVID-19. Data came from immunoSEQ multiplex PCR; TCRdb stores just in-frame clones and leaves some out. The sample has 55,000 to 75,000 clones, more than 70% seen once. The CDR3 runs to 15 residues. Trimming stripped 1 base from V and 4 bases from J, with 11 bases between. Germline CDR1 is LNHDA and CDR2 is SQIVND (reference sequence). The chain couples TRBV19 to TRBJ1-5; D is unresolved. This TCR was sampled from a human donor in a cohort sampled during active COVID-19. Sequenced: peripheral blood. The CDR3 DNA follows: TGTGCCAGTAGTATAGTTTTCACAGTTAATCAGCCCCAGCATTTT. It specifies CASSIVFTVNQPQHF.